The 9 T cell receptor beta chains given below trace back to one sample, sequenced in a study of neurological immune-mediated disorders. MiXCR, applied by TCRdb to the 5' RACE reads, yields one record per CDR3 protein. Among tens of thousands of distinct CDR3 sequences listed, over 12% were seen once. Sequencing input: PBMCs. These receptors came from a woman in her forties or fifties with HTLV-1-associated myelopathy (HAM/TSP).

In DNA, the CDR3 is TGTGCCAGTAGTTCCCCGACAGGGAATGGCTACACCTTC. This sequence encodes CASSSPTGNGYTF. The rearrangement joins TRBV19 to TRBJ1-2; 7 bases are shared with TRBD1. The length of the CDR3 is 13 residues. The V segment lost 5 bases and the J segment 6 bases; nucleotides outside the gene matches: 6. Germline assignment: CDR1 LNHDA and CDR2 SQIVND (reference sequence).

On this clonotype itself: A much more abundant neighbour one base away suggests this may be a read error. The CDR3 spells CASSLRTGTGAFF. The DNA for the CDR3 is TGTGCCAGCAGTCTCCGAACAGGGACTGGAGCTTTCTTT. The gene calls are TRBV28 and TRBJ1-1; D is perhaps TRBD1 (6 bases). This CDR3 has 13 amino acids. In germline, CDR1 is MDHEN, CDR2 SYDVKM.

The rearrangement joins TRBV20-1 to TRBJ2-5, with 7 bases fitting TRBD2. CDR1 and CDR2 (germline): DFQATT, SNEGSKA (reference sequence). Trimming took 6 bases from V and 2 from J; bases not matched to a gene: 3. The CDR3 loop spans 12 amino acids. The CDR3 loop is CSASGEQETQYF. The CDR3 coding sequence is TGCAGTGCCAGCGGGGAGCAAGAGACCCAGTACTTC.

This clonotype has a count of ten or more. This chain links TRBV5-1 with TRBJ2-7; TRBD1 agrees at 7 bases. With 0 bases clipped from V and 0 bases from J, the junction kept 3 bases outside the gene matches. The length of the CDR3 is 15 residues. Germline CDR1 SGHRS, CDR2 YFSETQ. The CDR3 reads CASSLVGQSSYEQYF. Here the CDR3 DNA reads TGCGCCAGCAGCTTGGTGGGACAGAGCTCCTACGAGCAGTACTTC.

This clonotype has ten or more counts. The rearrangement uses TRBV20-1 and TRBJ2-7; the match to TRBD1 covers 7 bases. This CDR3 region has 17 residues. Germline CDR1 and CDR2: DFQATT and SNEGSKA (reference sequence). V shed 4 bases and J 0 bases; nucleotides not matched to a gene: 15. CDR3 in amino acids: CSATGTAVPPFSYEQYF. The CDR3 bases are TGCAGTGCTACTGGGACAGCTGTTCCGCCCTTCTCCTACGAGCAGTACTTC.

In its sample, this clonotype was seen many times. The rearrangement uses TRBV5-1 and TRBJ1-2, with TRBD1 matching 8 bases. V shed 4 bases, J shed 4 bases, and the junction held 12 bases outside the gene matches. This CDR3 comprises 16 residues. Looked up from germline, CDR1 is SGHRS and CDR2 is YFSETQ. The CDR3 spells CASSPEGTGPFYGYTF. CDR3 in DNA: TGCGCCAGCAGCCCGGAGGGGACAGGTCCTTTCTATGGCTACACCTTC.

This clonotype was seen ten or more times. This chain links TRBV7-2 with TRBJ2-2; tentative D call: TRBD2 (5 bases). V was trimmed by 3 bases and J by 6 bases, leaving 8 bases between them. Germline lookup yields CDR1 SGHTA and CDR2 FQGNSA. The CDR3 consists of 13 residues. In DNA, the CDR3 is TGTGCCAGCAGCTTCGGGGTATCCGGGGAGCTGTTTTTT. It translates to CASSFGVSGELFF.

The table lists this clonotype with many counts. CDR3 coding DNA: TGTGCCAGCACCGAGGAGGACGGAGCTTTCCCCACCGGGGAGCTGTTTTTT. It is translated as CASTEEDGAFPTGELFF. The chain has TRBV28 and TRBJ2-2, with a weak D call TRBD2 (5 bases). Germline CDR1 is MDHEN and CDR2 is SYDVKM. The V end was cut by 7 bases, the J end by 4 bases, with 22 bases between. CDR3 length equals 17 residues.

This clonotype was counted at least ten times. The J gene is TRBJ1-5, the V gene TRBV7-2, with 7 bases that match TRBD1. Per germline, CDR1 SGHTA and CDR2 FQGNSA. The CDR3 is made up of 16 amino acids. J gave up 7 bases and V 1 base, and 10 bases lay outside the gene matches. The CDR3 DNA reads TGTGCCAGCAGCTTAGGCTTCCGACAGGGCGGCCAGCCCCAGCATTTT. Its translation: CASSLGFRQGGQPQHF.